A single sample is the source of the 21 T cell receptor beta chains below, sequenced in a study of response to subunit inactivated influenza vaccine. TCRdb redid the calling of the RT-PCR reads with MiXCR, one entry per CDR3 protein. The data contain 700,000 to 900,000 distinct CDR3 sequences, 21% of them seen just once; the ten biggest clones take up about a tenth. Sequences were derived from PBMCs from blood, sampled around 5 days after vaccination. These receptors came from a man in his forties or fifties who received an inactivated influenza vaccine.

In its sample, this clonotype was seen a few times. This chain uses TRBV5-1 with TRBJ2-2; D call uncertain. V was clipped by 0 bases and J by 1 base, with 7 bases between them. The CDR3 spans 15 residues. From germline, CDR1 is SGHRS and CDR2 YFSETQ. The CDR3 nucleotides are TGCGCCAGCAGCTTGGCCGTTCGGAACACCGGGGAGCTGTTTTTT. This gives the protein CASSLAVRNTGELFF.

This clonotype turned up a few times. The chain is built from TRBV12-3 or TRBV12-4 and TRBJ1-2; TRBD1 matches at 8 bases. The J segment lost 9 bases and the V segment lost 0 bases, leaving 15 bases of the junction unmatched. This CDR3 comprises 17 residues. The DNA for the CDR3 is TGTGCCAGCAGTTTAGCATCGGGCACAGGGGGAAGGGGAAGCTACACCTTC. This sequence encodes CASSLASGTGGRGSYTF.

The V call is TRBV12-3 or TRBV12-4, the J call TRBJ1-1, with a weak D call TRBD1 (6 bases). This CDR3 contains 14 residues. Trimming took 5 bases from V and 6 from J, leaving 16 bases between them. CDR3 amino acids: CASSALPGGPEAFF. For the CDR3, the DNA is TGTGCCAGCAGTGCCCTGCCGGGGGGCCCTGAAGCTTTCTTT.

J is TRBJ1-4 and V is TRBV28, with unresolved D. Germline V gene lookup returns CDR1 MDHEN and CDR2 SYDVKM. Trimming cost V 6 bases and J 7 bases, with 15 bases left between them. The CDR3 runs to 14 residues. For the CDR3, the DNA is TGTGCCAGCAGACCCCGTGGTCGGTTTGAAAAACTGTTTTTT. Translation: CASRPRGRFEKLFF.

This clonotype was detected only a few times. The chain's CDR3 is CASSLSMYTEAFF. The CDR3 bases are TGTGCCAGCAGCCTAAGTATGTACACTGAAGCTTTCTTT. The chain combines TRBV14 with TRBJ1-1; D not certain. Trimming took 4 bases from V and 3 from J, leaving 9 bases between them. The CDR3 is 13 amino acids. Germline V gene lookup returns CDR1 SGHDN and CDR2 FVKESK.

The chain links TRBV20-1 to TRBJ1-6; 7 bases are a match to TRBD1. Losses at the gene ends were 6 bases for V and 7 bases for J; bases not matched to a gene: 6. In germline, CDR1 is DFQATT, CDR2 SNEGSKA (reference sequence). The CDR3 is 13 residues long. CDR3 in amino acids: CSAIQGTNSPLHF. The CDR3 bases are TGCAGTGCAATACAGGGGACCAATTCACCCCTCCACTTT.

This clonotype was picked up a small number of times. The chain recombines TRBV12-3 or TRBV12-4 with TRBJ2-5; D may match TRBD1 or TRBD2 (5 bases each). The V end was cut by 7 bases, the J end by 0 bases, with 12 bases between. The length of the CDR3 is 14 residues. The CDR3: CASNRDPHQETQYF. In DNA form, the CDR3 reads TGTGCCAGCAACCGGGACCCGCACCAAGAGACCCAGTACTTC.

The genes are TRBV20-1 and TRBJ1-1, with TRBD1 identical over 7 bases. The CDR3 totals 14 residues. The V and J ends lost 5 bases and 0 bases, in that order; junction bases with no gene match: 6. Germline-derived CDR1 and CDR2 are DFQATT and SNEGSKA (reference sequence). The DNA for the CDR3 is TGCAGTGCTCCGGACAGGCCGATGAACACTGAAGCTTTCTTT. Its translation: CSAPDRPMNTEAFF.

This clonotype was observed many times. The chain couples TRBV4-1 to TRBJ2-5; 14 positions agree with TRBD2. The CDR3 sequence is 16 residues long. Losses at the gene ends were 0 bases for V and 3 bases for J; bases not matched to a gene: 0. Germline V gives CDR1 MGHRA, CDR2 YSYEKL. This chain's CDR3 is CASSQETSGGEETQYF. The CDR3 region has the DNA TGCGCCAGCAGCCAAGAGACTAGCGGGGGGGAAGAGACCCAGTACTTC.

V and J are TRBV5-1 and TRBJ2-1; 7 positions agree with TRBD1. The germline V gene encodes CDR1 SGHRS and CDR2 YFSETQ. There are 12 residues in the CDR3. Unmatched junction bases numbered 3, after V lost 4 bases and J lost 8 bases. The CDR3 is CASSEGAYEQFF. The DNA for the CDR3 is TGCGCCAGCAGCGAGGGGGCCTATGAGCAGTTCTTC.

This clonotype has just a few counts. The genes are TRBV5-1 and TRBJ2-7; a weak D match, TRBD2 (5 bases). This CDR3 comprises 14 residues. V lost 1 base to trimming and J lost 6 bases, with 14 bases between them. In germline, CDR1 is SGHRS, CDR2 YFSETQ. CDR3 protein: CASSLSHRSGEQYF. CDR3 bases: TGCGCCAGCAGCTTGTCCCACAGAAGCGGCGAGCAGTACTTC.

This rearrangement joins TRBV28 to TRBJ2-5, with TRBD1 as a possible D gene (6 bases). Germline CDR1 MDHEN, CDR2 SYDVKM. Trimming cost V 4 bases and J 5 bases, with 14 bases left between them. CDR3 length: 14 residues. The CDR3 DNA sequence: TGTGCCAGCAGTTACGAACACAGGGTTGAGACCCAGTACTTC. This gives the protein CASSYEHRVETQYF.

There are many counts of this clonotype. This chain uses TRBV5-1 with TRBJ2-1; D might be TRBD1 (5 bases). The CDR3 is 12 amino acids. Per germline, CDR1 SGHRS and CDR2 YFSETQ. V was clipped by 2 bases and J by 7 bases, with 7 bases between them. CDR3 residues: CASSLQVNEQFF. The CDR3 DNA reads TGCGCCAGCAGCTTACAGGTTAATGAGCAGTTCTTC.

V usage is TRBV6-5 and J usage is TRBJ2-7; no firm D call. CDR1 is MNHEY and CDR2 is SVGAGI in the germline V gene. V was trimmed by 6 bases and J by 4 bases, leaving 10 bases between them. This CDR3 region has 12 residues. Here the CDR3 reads CASRNPGYEQYF. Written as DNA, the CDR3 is TGTGCCAGCAGGAACCCCGGATACGAGCAGTACTTC.

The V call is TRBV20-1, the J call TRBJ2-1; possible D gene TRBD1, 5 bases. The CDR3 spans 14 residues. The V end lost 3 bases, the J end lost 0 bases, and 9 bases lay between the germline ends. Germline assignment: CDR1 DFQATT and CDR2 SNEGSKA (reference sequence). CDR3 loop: CSARTVRSYNEQFF. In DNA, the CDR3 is TGCAGTGCTAGGACAGTTCGCTCCTACAATGAGCAGTTCTTC.

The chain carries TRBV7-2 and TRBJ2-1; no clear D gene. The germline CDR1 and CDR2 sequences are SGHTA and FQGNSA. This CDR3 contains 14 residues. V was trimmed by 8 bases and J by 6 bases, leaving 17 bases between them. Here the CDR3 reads CASSLQPWGNEQFF. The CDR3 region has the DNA TGTGCCAGCTCCTTACAACCCTGGGGCAATGAGCAGTTCTTC.

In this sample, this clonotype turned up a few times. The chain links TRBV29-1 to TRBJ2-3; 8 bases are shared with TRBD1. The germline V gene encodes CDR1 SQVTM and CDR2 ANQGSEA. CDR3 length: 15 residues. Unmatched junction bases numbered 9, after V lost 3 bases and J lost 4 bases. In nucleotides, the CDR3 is TGCAGCGTTGAGTTGACAGGGGCTGTGGCAGATACGCAGTATTTT. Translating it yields CSVELTGAVADTQYF.

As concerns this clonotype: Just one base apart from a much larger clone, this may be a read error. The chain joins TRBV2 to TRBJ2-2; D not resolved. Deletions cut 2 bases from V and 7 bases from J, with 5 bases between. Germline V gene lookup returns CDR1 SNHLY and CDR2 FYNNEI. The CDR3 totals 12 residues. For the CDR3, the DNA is TGTGCCAGCAGTGAATGGGACGGGGAGCTGTTTTTT. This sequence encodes CASSEWDGELFF.

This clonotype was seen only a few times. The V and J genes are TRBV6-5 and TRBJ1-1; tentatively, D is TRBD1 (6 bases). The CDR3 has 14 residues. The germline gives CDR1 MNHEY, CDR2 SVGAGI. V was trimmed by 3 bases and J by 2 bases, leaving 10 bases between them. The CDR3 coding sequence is TGTGCCAGCAGTTATCAACAGGGTAACACTGAAGCTTTCTTT. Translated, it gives CASSYQQGNTEAFF.

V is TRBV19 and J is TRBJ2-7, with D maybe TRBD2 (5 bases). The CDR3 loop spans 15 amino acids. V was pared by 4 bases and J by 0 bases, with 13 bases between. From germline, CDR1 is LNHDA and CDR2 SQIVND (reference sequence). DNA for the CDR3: TGTGCCAGTAGTACTAACGGAGGATCCTCCTACGAGCAGTACTTC. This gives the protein CASSTNGGSSYEQYF.

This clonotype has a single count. CDR3 bases: TGTGCCAGCAGTTTAATCCCGACCGGGGAGCTGTTTTTT. Protein: CASSLIPTGELFF. The chain is built from TRBV27 and TRBJ2-2; D gene ambiguous. Germline V gene data show CDR1 as MNHEY and CDR2 as SMNVEV (reference sequence). The CDR3 contains 13 residues. V was pared by 2 bases and J by 5 bases, with 6 bases between.